These 6 T cell receptor beta chains share one sample of origin, sequenced in a study of T cell changes during pregnancy in multiple sclerosis. Generated by immunoSEQ multiplex PCR, the TCRdb table keeps only in-frame clones and is missing some. The table has some 40,000 clones, 85% to 95% seen once. This sample comprised CD4+ T cells from peripheral blood mononuclear cells, obtained in the third trimester of pregnancy. The receptors stem from a female donor in good health, enrolled as a control in a pregnancy study.

A single count supports this clone. This chain connects TRBV2 to TRBJ2-2, with D possibly TRBD2 on 7 matching bases. The V gene's germline CDR1 is SNHLY and CDR2 FYNNEI. The CDR3 is 15 amino acids. The V end lost 5 bases, the J end lost 5 bases, and 15 bases lay between the germline ends. CDR3 loop: CASSRLGGRTGELFF. The CDR3 DNA sequence: TGTGCCAGCAGTAGATTGGGGGGGCGGACCGGGGAGCTGTTTTTT.

This chain links TRBV5-1 with TRBJ2-7; D call uncertain. V was trimmed by 5 bases and J by 0 bases, leaving 12 bases between them. Looked up from germline, CDR1 is SGHRS and CDR2 is YFSETQ. This CDR3 is 14 amino acids long. Written as DNA, the CDR3 is TGCGCCAGCAGACCATCGCAGGACTCCTACGAGCAGTACTTC. Amino acids: CASRPSQDSYEQYF.

The V and J genes are TRBV30 and TRBJ2-3, with D maybe TRBD1 (7 bases). V lost 4 bases and J 0 bases, leaving 8 bases between the germline ends. This CDR3 has 13 amino acids. From germline, CDR1 is GTSNPN and CDR2 SVGIG (reference sequence). CDR3 in DNA: TGTGCCTGGACAGGGGGGAGCACAGATACGCAGTATTTT. Amino acids: CAWTGGSTDTQYF.

The rearrangement links TRBV5-1 to TRBJ1-2; 10 positions match TRBD1. CDR3 size: 16 residues. The junction had 10 bases not matched to a gene; V was cut back by 4 bases and J by 4 bases. From germline, CDR1 is SGHRS and CDR2 YFSETQ. Here the CDR3 reads CASSQRTGGGGYGYTF. DNA for the CDR3: TGCGCCAGCAGCCAAAGGACAGGGGGGGGAGGCTATGGCTACACCTTC.

This rearrangement joins TRBV30 to TRBJ2-7; D might be TRBD2 (6 bases). Germline lookup yields CDR1 GTSNPN and CDR2 SVGIG (reference sequence). This CDR3 spans 11 amino acids. V lost 0 bases and J lost 9, with 9 bases in between. The CDR3 protein is CAWSVGSLQYF. The DNA of the CDR3 is TGTGCCTGGAGTGTCGGGAGTCTGCAGTACTTC.

This clone has only one observation. The chain employs TRBV7-8 and TRBJ1-5; D uncertain. Between the trimmed V and J ends, which lost 7 bases and 0 bases, there was a span of 16 bases. CDR3 length: 16 residues. CDR1 and CDR2 from the germline V gene are SGHVS and FQNEAQ. The CDR3 nucleotides read TGTGCCAGCACCAAAAACGACACTTATAGCAATCAGCCCCAGCATTTT. This encodes CASTKNDTYSNQPQHF.